This TCR beta chain derives from a study of T-cell reconstitution after alpha-beta-depleted transplantation in children. Study-level findings and limits: As was reported, about two months after transplant, alpha-beta T cells came from several hundred expanded graft clones. Most T-cell counts and diversity one year after the transplant came from T cells that were newly produced.

The TCRbeta library was prepared with unique molecular identifiers. TCRdb itself ran the PCR reads through MiXCR, one entry per CDR3 protein. The table records approximately 210,000 distinct CDR3 sequences, roughly 15% of them present only once. Worth noting for this clonotype: Its antigen is not identified.

Per the germline V gene, CDR1 is SGDLS and CDR2 is YYNGEE. The length of the CDR3 is 15 residues. The V gene end was trimmed by 0 bases and the J gene end by 2 bases; junction bases not matched to a gene: 2. Sequences were derived from PBMCs, mostly from graft donor cells, sampled 360 days after TCRalphabeta/CD19-depleted stem cell transplant. This chain links TRBV9 with TRBJ2-7, with 10 bases aligning to TRBD2. The sequence derives from a male patient aged 2 to 10 who had a stem cell transplant for acute lymphoblastic leukemia, so the T cells may come from the graft donor. CDR3 nucleotide sequence: TGTGCCAGCAGCGTAGGGACTAGCGGTACCTACGAGCAGTACTTC. Translation gives CASSVGTSGTYEQYF.